In this sample, the clone carrying this TCR beta chain turned up a few times. Its matching antigen is unknown. This record comes from a study of beta chain features in type 1 diabetes. This CDR3 comprises 14 residues. The germline V gene encodes CDR1 SNHLY and CDR2 FYNNEI. The V and J ends lost 4 bases and 4 bases respectively, with 14 bases between them. What was sequenced were expressed TCRB transcripts, since all of the isolated RNA had been reverse transcribed. Sequenced by immunoSEQ multiplex PCR; TCRdb stores in-frame clones only, minus some. Here the sample spans about 230,000 clones, around 9.6% being singletons. Study outcomes and limitations: Insertion counts at VDJ junctions were lower in type 1 diabetes patients, who also showed more deletions there.

The sequenced material came from naive CD4+ T cells from blood. The TCR was taken from a young woman in good health. The rearrangement uses TRBV2 and TRBJ2-7; no definite D call. The CDR3 DNA follows: TGTGCCAGCAGTGCGTCACGGCAGGAATACGAGCAGTACTTC. It specifies CASSASRQEYEQYF.